This T cell receptor beta chain was captured in a study of regulatory T cells in long-lasting Graves disease. Study-wide results and limits: Comparison showed that persistent patients shared more public clonotypes (2,741) than new patients (approximately 1,000).

Arm-PCR of CDR3 regions and iRepertoire HTBI primers were used to build TCR beta libraries. Each CDR3 protein is one row after TCRdb ran MiXCR on the multiplex PCR reads. The table includes hundreds of thousands of distinct CDR3 sequences, 15% to 20% detected once. This clonotype has ten or more counts. The target antigen is unknown. The time point was: newly diagnosed GD, antithyroid drugs for less than 3 months. After RNA was extracted from PBMCs, the TCR library was made from it. These records were also assigned to another study, of T cells in Graves' hyperthyroidism and ophthalmopathy. From that paper: The TCR CDR3 was amplified in a first-round RT-PCR using the HTBI primer set.

This clonotype was sampled from a woman in her 30s with Graves disease. Sequences were derived from peripheral blood mononuclear cells (PBMCs), sampled at new diagnosis, from a patient treated with antithyroid drugs.

CDR3 in DNA: TGTGCCAGCAGTTTCGGCAGGGTGGTCGCTGAAGCTTTCTTT. Its protein product is CASSFGRVVAEAFF. The V and J genes are TRBV12-3 or TRBV12-4 and TRBJ1-1, with TRBD1 as a possible D gene (5 bases). V lost 3 bases to trimming and J lost 6 bases, with 14 bases between them. CDR3 length: 14 amino acids.